This T cell receptor (beta chain) was recorded in a study of technical replicates of blood from four donors. TCRdb's copy holds only in-frame clones and misses some; the assay was immunoSEQ multiplex PCR. The table has about 85,000 clones, roughly 94% seen once. Trimming pared 7 bases from V and 4 bases from J, leaving 16 bases between. Looked up from germline, CDR1 is MNHEY and CDR2 is SVGAGI. The CDR3 consists of 14 residues. The V call is TRBV6-5, the J call TRBJ2-5, with D possibly being TRBD1 (6 bases). This receptor was obtained from a human donor in good health. Material for sequencing was T cells isolated from PBMCs. The CDR3: CASKMTGRGETQYF. DNA for the CDR3: TGTGCCAGCAAAATGACAGGAAGGGGAGAGACCCAGTACTTC.